This T cell receptor beta chain was identified during a study of blood T cell repertoires in COVID-19. Across the study: Italy, Spain and the United States were the sources of the convalescent and acute COVID-19 samples. From T cells, B-cell-depleted T cells, or PBMCs came the material, which was cDNA or gDNA.

In the authors' workflow: The authors estimated nucleated cell counts from reference gene primer amplification. The table came from immunoSEQ multiplex PCR; TCRdb's copy has only in-frame clones and leaves some out. From that table come the V and J calls and clone size; the DNA was used to work out D and trimming. The sample carries around 95,000 clones, 70% to 90% recorded once. Trimming at V came to 1 base and at J to 5 bases, leaving 6 bases not matched to a gene. Germline V gives CDR1 MDHEN, CDR2 SYDVKM. This CDR3 has 16 amino acids. The sequence derives from a man in his forties or fifties with active or convalescent COVID-19. The chain has TRBV28 and TRBJ2-3, with 10 bases fitting TRBD2. Material: peripheral blood. The CDR3 spells CASSLLGASGRDTQYF. For the CDR3, the DNA is TGTGCCAGCAGTTTATTGGGGGCTAGCGGGAGAGATACGCAGTATTTT.